The 30 T cell receptor beta chains in this list originate from one sample, sequenced in a study of CD8+ T cells in alopecia areata. Sequencing relied on a cDNA template that was reverse transcribed from extracted RNA. Repertoires were generated with immunoSEQ multiplex PCR, while TCRdb's copy carries only in-frame clones and drops some. The profile covers about 200,000 clones, with 58% appearing a single time and 5.5% taken by the ten largest. Sample treatment: oral pan-JAK inhibitor, 5-10 mg twice daily. The sequencing here drew on CD4+ T cells sorted from blood, taken at week 24, from a patient treated with tofacitinib. All receptors come from a human donor with alopecia areata.

The V gene is TRBV7-2, the J gene TRBJ1-2; D unresolved. The length of the CDR3 is 12 residues. The germline gives CDR1 SGHTA, CDR2 FQGNSA. Trimming stripped 5 bases from V and 8 bases from J, with 12 bases between. CDR3 nucleotides: TGTGCCAGCAGCGAGGAGGTTGGGGGCTACACCTTC. Residues: CASSEEVGGYTF.

This clone was seen a few times. This chain links TRBV5-4 with TRBJ2-2; 8 bases are a match to TRBD1. This CDR3 spans 16 amino acids. Per the germline V gene, CDR1 is SGHNT and CDR2 is YYREEE (reference sequence). V dropped 0 bases and J dropped 2; count of bases not matched to a gene: 3. The CDR3 here is CASSLGGQGNTGELFF. CDR3 nucleotide sequence: TGTGCCAGCAGCTTGGGCGGACAGGGCAACACCGGGGAGCTGTTTTTT.

The V gene is TRBV30, the J gene TRBJ1-1; D gene uncertain. The CDR3 loop spans 11 amino acids. Germline V lookup: CDR1 GTSNPN, CDR2 SVGIG (reference sequence). Trimming took off 3 bases at V and 6 bases at J, with 8 bases between the two ends. CDR3 nucleotide sequence: TGTGCCTGGAGGGAATACGCTGAAGCTTTCTTT. This sequence encodes CAWREYAEAFF.

The V and J genes are TRBV9 and TRBJ1-6; possibly TRBD1 for D (6 bases). From germline, CDR1 is SGDLS and CDR2 YYNGEE. V lost 2 bases and J lost 4, with 7 bases in between. The CDR3 loop spans 14 amino acids. The CDR3 nucleotides are TGTGCCAGCAGCGTCGGGACATATAATTCACCCCTCCACTTT. Amino acid sequence: CASSVGTYNSPLHF.

The chain carries TRBV7-2 and TRBJ2-7; 12 bases fit TRBD1. V lost 2 bases, J lost 6 bases, and 5 bases stayed unmatched. CDR3 length: 15 residues. The germline V gene encodes CDR1 SGHTA and CDR2 FQGNSA. The CDR3 nucleotides read TGTGCCAGCAGCTTATTCGGGACAGGGGGCGGCGAGCAGTACTTC. Protein product: CASSLFGTGGGEQYF.

The V gene is TRBV6-5, the J gene TRBJ1-4; D remains ambiguous. CDR3 length: 14 amino acids. V lost 6 bases and J lost 8, with 16 bases in between. Germline V gives CDR1 MNHEY, CDR2 SVGAGI. CDR3 sequence (DNA): TGTGCCAGCAGAGAGACCGCGAGTAGCGAAAAACTGTTTTTT. Protein: CASRETASSEKLFF.

The rearrangement uses TRBV5-1 and TRBJ2-5; 7 bases line up with TRBD1. After removal of 4 bases from V and 3 bases from J, the junction contained 6 bases not matched to a gene. The germline gives CDR1 SGHRS, CDR2 YFSETQ. This CDR3 has 14 amino acids. CDR3 sequence reads: CASSASTGKETQYF. The CDR3 DNA reads TGCGCCAGCAGCGCGTCGACAGGGAAAGAGACCCAGTACTTC. The variable domain in full, with the rest retrieved from reference TRBV5-1 and TRBJ2-5, is KAGVTQTPRYLIKTRGQQVTLSCSPISGHRSVSWYQQTPGQGLQFLFEYFSETQRNKGNFPGRFSGRQFSNSRSEMNVSTLELGDSALYLCASSASTGKETQYFGPGTRLLVL.

The rearrangement links TRBV7-9 to TRBJ2-3; possible D gene TRBD2, 5 bases. V was trimmed by 4 bases and J by 7 bases, leaving 9 bases between them. The germline V gene encodes CDR1 SEHNR and CDR2 FQNEAQ (reference sequence). There are 12 residues in the CDR3. The CDR3 DNA is TGTGCCAGCAGCTCTGGACTCAATACGCAGTATTTT. It is translated as CASSSGLNTQYF.

This chain joins TRBV7-2 and TRBJ1-1; D is possibly TRBD1 (5 bases). The CDR3 loop spans 16 amino acids. Per germline, CDR1 SGHTA and CDR2 FQGNSA. V lost 5 bases, J lost 4 bases, and 20 bases lay in between. CDR3 DNA: TGTGCCAGCAGCCAATCCCTCAGGGAATTCTTCACTGAAGCTTTCTTT. Its translation: CASSQSLREFFTEAFF.

A single count supports this clone. This rearrangement joins TRBV28 to TRBJ1-2, with D perhaps TRBD1 (5 bases). V gave up 6 bases and J gave up 8 bases, with 7 bases separating them. Germline loops: CDR1 MDHEN, CDR2 SYDVKM. This CDR3 has 10 amino acids. In DNA, the CDR3 is TGTGCCAGCAGGGGGACCGGCTACACCTTC. As protein: CASRGTGYTF.

The chain couples TRBV4-3 to TRBJ1-5, with D possibly matching TRBD1 (6 bases). V gave up 2 bases and J gave up 0 bases, with 11 bases separating them. This CDR3 comprises 16 residues. Germline V CDR1 and CDR2: LGHNA, YSLEER. The CDR3 nucleotides are TGCGCCAGCAGCCAAAGGGACACCAATAGCAATCAGCCCCAGCATTTT. Translation gives CASSQRDTNSNQPQHF.

The rearrangement joins TRBV9 to TRBJ1-6, with D unresolved. This CDR3 is built from 13 residues. From germline, CDR1 is SGDLS and CDR2 YYNGEE. The V gene lost 0 bases and the J gene lost 5 bases, with 3 bases spanning the gap. The CDR3 is CASSVANNSPLHF. Written as DNA, the CDR3 is TGTGCCAGCAGCGTAGCGAATAATTCACCCCTCCACTTT.

This clone was found a few times. This rearrangement joins TRBV2 to TRBJ1-3; D remains unclear. Germline V lookup: CDR1 SNHLY, CDR2 FYNNEI. The CDR3 runs to 14 residues. Between the trimmed V and J ends, which lost 6 bases and 1 base, there was a span of 10 bases. CDR3 sequence (DNA): TGTGCCAGCAGAAAGGACGTGTCTGGAAACACCATATATTTT. Its protein product is CASRKDVSGNTIYF.

V is TRBV5-1 and J is TRBJ2-4; TRBD2 might be the D (6 bases). Germline-derived CDR1 and CDR2 are SGHRS and YFSETQ. The CDR3 sequence is 15 residues long. V was pared by 1 base and J by 3 bases, with 11 bases between. The CDR3 spells CASSLTGRDKNIQYF. CDR3 DNA sequence: TGCGCCAGCAGCTTGACCGGGAGAGACAAAAACATTCAGTACTTC.

V is TRBV25-1 and J is TRBJ2-2; possible D gene TRBD1, 6 bases. V was cut by 5 bases and J by 4 bases, with 17 bases left in between. The CDR3 is 16 amino acids. Germline values: CDR1 MGHDK, CDR2 SYGVNS. The CDR3 spells CASSPPSGVGTGELFF. The CDR3 DNA reads as TGTGCCAGCAGTCCCCCATCAGGGGTAGGCACCGGGGAGCTGTTTTTT.

The genes are TRBV5-1 and TRBJ2-5; D is unclear. The CDR3 totals 15 residues. Trimming cost V 0 bases and J 2 bases, with 11 bases left between them. The germline gives CDR1 SGHRS, CDR2 YFSETQ. The DNA of the CDR3 is TGCGCCAGCAGCTTGGCGGCAGCTCGACAAGAGACCCAGTACTTC. Residues: CASSLAAARQETQYF.

In its sample, this clone was seen a few times. CDR3 nucleotides: TGCGCCAGCAGCCAGGGCACACTAGCGAATTCCTACAATGAGCAGTTCTTC. Translated, it gives CASSQGTLANSYNEQFF. This rearrangement joins TRBV4-3 to TRBJ2-1, with 7 bases identical to TRBD2. Germline V gives CDR1 LGHNA, CDR2 YSLEER. J lost 1 base, V lost 3 bases, and 9 bases had no gene match. CDR3 length: 17 residues.

The chain recombines TRBV9 with TRBJ2-3; D is possibly TRBD1 (6 bases). Trimming stripped 3 bases from V and 0 bases from J, with 11 bases between. Germline-derived CDR1 and CDR2 are SGDLS and YYNGEE. The CDR3 extends over 15 amino acids. The CDR3, as DNA: TGTGCCAGCAGCGAGACAGGAGGCAGCACAGATACGCAGTATTTT. Translation gives CASSETGGSTDTQYF.

This clone came up many times. The chain employs TRBV10-3 and TRBJ1-2; TRBD1 might be the D (5 bases). Trimming took off 2 bases at V and 6 bases at J, with 7 bases between the two ends. The CDR3 runs to 12 residues. Germline V CDR1 and CDR2: ENHRY, SYGVKD. In DNA, the CDR3 is TGTGCCATCAGTGAGGCAGGGAATGGCTACACCTTC. Encoded protein: CAISEAGNGYTF.

The gene calls are TRBV25-1 and TRBJ2-5, with TRBD1 matching 9 bases. The germline V gene encodes CDR1 MGHDK and CDR2 SYGVNS. Trimming at V came to 4 bases and at J to 4 bases, leaving 7 bases not matched to a gene. There are 15 residues in the CDR3. CDR3 amino acids: CASSGGQGLTETQYF. The CDR3 region has the DNA TGTGCCAGCAGTGGGGGACAGGGTTTGACAGAGACCCAGTACTTC. The variable domain in full, with the rest retrieved from reference TRBV25-1 and TRBJ2-5, is EADIYQTPRYLVIGTGKKITLECSQTMGHDKMYWYQQDPGMELHLIHYSYGVNSTEKGDLSSESTVSRIRTEHFPLTLESARPSHTSQYLCASSGGQGLTETQYFGPGTRLLVL.

This chain connects TRBV30 to TRBJ2-5; no firm D call. The CDR3 runs 10 residues. Germline CDR1 reads GTSNPN; CDR2 reads SVGIG (reference sequence). The V end lost 2 bases, the J end lost 5 bases, and 3 bases lay between the germline ends. Here the CDR3 DNA reads TGTGCCTGGAGTAGGGAGACCCAGTACTTC. Amino acid sequence: CAWSRETQYF.

This clone was seen more than once but under ten times. The chain recombines TRBV30 with TRBJ1-1; D is unresolved. With 0 bases removed from V and 3 bases from J, the gap between germline ends came to 8 bases. The CDR3 loop spans 13 amino acids. From germline, CDR1 is GTSNPN and CDR2 SVGIG (reference sequence). CDR3 in DNA: TGTGCCTGGAGTGTACGATCGTACACTGAAGCTTTCTTT. This translates into CAWSVRSYTEAFF.

This chain uses TRBV25-1 with TRBJ2-3, with 7 positions matching TRBD1. Germline V gene sequence: CDR1 MGHDK, CDR2 SYGVNS. The J segment lost 6 bases and the V segment lost 6 bases, leaving 12 bases of the junction unmatched. There are 15 residues in the CDR3. The CDR3 sequence: CASSLTGPAFDTQYF. CDR3 bases: TGTGCCAGCAGCTTGACAGGGCCCGCCTTTGATACGCAGTATTTT. The entire variable domain, with the rest obtained from reference TRBV25-1 and TRBJ2-3, is as follows: EADIYQTPRYLVIGTGKKITLECSQTMGHDKMYWYQQDPGMELHLIHYSYGVNSTEKGDLSSESTVSRIRTEHFPLTLESARPSHTSQYLCASSLTGPAFDTQYFGPGTRLTVL.

This rearrangement joins TRBV6-5 to TRBJ2-7; 7 bases agree with TRBD2. Germline CDR1 is MNHEY and CDR2 is SVGAGI. Unmatched junction bases numbered 7, after V lost 0 bases and J lost 2 bases. This CDR3 is built from 16 residues. The CDR3 sequence is CASSYSLGGTTYEQYF. The CDR3 DNA is TGTGCCAGCAGTTACTCGTTGGGAGGGACGACCTACGAGCAGTACTTC.

V gene TRBV5-1 combines with J gene TRBJ2-7; possible D gene TRBD1, 6 bases. V was trimmed by 0 bases and J by 2 bases, leaving 12 bases between them. The germline V gene encodes CDR1 SGHRS and CDR2 YFSETQ. This CDR3 contains 15 residues. Here the CDR3 reads CASSLAPGQTYEQYF. CDR3 coding DNA: TGCGCCAGCAGCTTGGCCCCGGGACAAACCTACGAGCAGTACTTC.

The V gene is TRBV29-1, the J gene TRBJ1-1, with 9 bases fitting TRBD1. The CDR3 sequence is 16 residues long. J lost 3 bases, V lost 7 bases, and 15 bases had no gene match. CDR1 is SQVTM and CDR2 is ANQGSEA in the germline V gene. The CDR3 DNA is TGCAGCGGGAAGAAACTTAAGGGACAGGGCGACACTGAAGCTTTCTTT. It specifies CSGKKLKGQGDTEAFF.

The V and J genes are TRBV9 and TRBJ2-6, with D possibly TRBD2 on 5 matching bases. The CDR3 sequence is 18 residues long. Looked up from germline, CDR1 is SGDLS and CDR2 is YYNGEE. The ends were cut back, 3 bases at V and 1 base at J, with 17 bases in the middle. Written as DNA, the CDR3 is TGTGCCAGCAGCGGGCGACTGGCCGGGGTTTCTGGGGCCAACGTCCTGACTTTC. Its protein is CASSGRLAGVSGANVLTF.

The sample holds one count of this clone. This chain links TRBV29-1 with TRBJ1-2, with 7 bases aligning to TRBD1. Looked up from germline, CDR1 is SQVTM and CDR2 is ANQGSEA. J was trimmed by 8 bases and V by 4 bases; bases with no gene match: 10. The CDR3 has 13 amino acids. The CDR3: CSVGAQGVGGYTF. In DNA, the CDR3 is TGCAGCGTTGGGGCCCAGGGGGTTGGAGGCTACACCTTC. The full variable domain, completed using reference TRBV29-1 and TRBJ1-2, is SAVISQKPSRDICQRGTSLTIQCQVDSQVTMMFWYRQQPGQSLTLIATANQGSEATYESGFVIDKFPISRPNLTFSTLTVSNMSPEDSSIYLCSVGAQGVGGYTFGSGTRLTVV.

This clone appeared a few times. V is TRBV6-5 and J is TRBJ1-4, with D uncertain. CDR3 length equals 15 residues. Germline assignment: CDR1 MNHEY and CDR2 SVGAGI. Trimming stripped 0 bases from V and 4 bases from J, with 9 bases between. The CDR3 nucleotides read TGTGCCAGCAGTTACTCGCAGACAAGTAATGAAAAACTGTTTTTT. Translating it yields CASSYSQTSNEKLFF.

This clone was detected a few times. The V and J genes are TRBV6-5 and TRBJ2-7; D is perhaps TRBD1 (6 bases). CDR1 and CDR2 from the germline V gene are MNHEY and SVGAGI. This CDR3 spans 14 amino acids. Trimming stripped 1 base from V and 4 bases from J, with 11 bases between. In DNA form, the CDR3 reads TGTGCCAGCAGTTACTATTCACAGGGATACGAGCAGTACTTC. Amino acids: CASSYYSQGYEQYF.